The T cell receptor beta chain under discussion was sequenced for a study of T cell repertoires in cytomegalovirus infection. The overall study: Indications came from public TCR beta signatures; they pointed to CMV infection and to a matching HLA type. Whole-study findings and limits: The ex vivo response showed dominance by HLA-C-restricted CMV-specific TCR beta clonotypes. Pooled public TCR beta family frequency picked out CMV carriers with the relevant HLA.

Each CDR3 protein gets one entry after TCRdb re-called the reads with MiXCR. Of 900,000 to 950,000 distinct CDR3 sequences listed, about a third are singletons. The table lists this clonotype with a few counts. Its cognate antigen is unknown. Germline CDR1 is MGHRA and CDR2 is YSYEKL. V lost 3 bases, J lost 7 bases, and 21 bases lay in between. The CDR3 totals 16 residues. This TCR was recovered from a human donor in good health (CMV status not recorded). Some clones in this sample may be carry-over from other donors' samples. The V call is TRBV4-1, the J call TRBJ2-5, with D possibly matching TRBD2 (6 bases). Source: cultured CD8+ T cells from PBMCs, taken from culture after CMV antigen stimulation. DNA for the CDR3: TGCGCCAGCAGCCATGGTAAAAATAGCGGCGAGGGGACCCAGTACTTC. Protein product: CASSHGKNSGEGTQYF.